This passage covers 27 T cell receptor beta chains from one sample sequenced in a study of human T cells and chemical hapten exposure (dated by TCRdb to the early 2020s). In the paper's terms, the time point label means: patch test 2, 6 weeks after DPC sensitization. The sample's treatment or condition label, in plain terms: therapeutic diphenylcyclopropenone sensitization with weekly scalp DPC. Total RNA was extracted from unfractionated whole blood that had been collected in Tempus Blood RNA tubes. Library construction relied on RACE. Instrument used: NextSeq 500. The raw public data were reprocessed by TCRdb itself: fastp quality trimming at Q25, MiXCR clonotype calling, in-frame beta chains only. Rows merge per CDR3 protein into single entries with the most common DNA and genes. Across this sample there are tens of thousands of distinct CDR3 sequences, with roughly a tenth seen only once. 11% to 15% of the sample rests with the top ten.

The material was whole blood, obtained in connection with sensitization to the hapten diphenylcyclopropenone (DPC). The receptors shown here come from a woman aged 25 to 39 with alopecia areata. Some clones in this sample may be carry-over from other donors' samples.

Ten or more counts support this clonotype. The V gene is TRBV20-1, the J gene TRBJ1-5; tentatively, D is TRBD1 (5 bases). Germline lookup yields CDR1 DFQATT and CDR2 SNEGSKA (reference sequence). V lost 7 bases, J lost 5 bases, and 9 bases lay in between. This CDR3 is 11 amino acids long. This CDR3 reads CSVGGYQPQHF. CDR3 DNA sequence: TGCAGTGTTGGGGGGTATCAGCCCCAGCATTTT.

The rearrangement joins TRBV5-4 to TRBJ2-7; the match to TRBD2 covers 12 bases. There are 13 residues in the CDR3. The germline V gene has CDR1 SGHNT and CDR2 YYREEE (reference sequence). The trim removed 7 bases at V and 2 bases at J, leaving 1 base unmatched. The CDR3 protein is CASGLAGTYEQYF. As DNA, the CDR3 is TGTGCCAGCGGACTAGCGGGGACCTACGAGCAGTACTTC.

The chain couples TRBV6-2 or TRBV6-3 to TRBJ2-7; TRBD2 is a possible D gene (6 bases). Trimming left V 4 bases short and J 0 bases short, with 13 bases between. CDR3 length: 15 residues. The germline V gene has CDR1 MNHEY and CDR2 SVGEGT. The CDR3 nucleotides are TGTGCCAGCAGTTCTCTAGCGCGTAGCTCCTACGAGCAGTACTTC. Translating it yields CASSSLARSSYEQYF.

The V call is TRBV2, the J call TRBJ2-5, with D uncertain. Germline values: CDR1 SNHLY, CDR2 FYNNEI. V lost 8 bases and J lost 7, with 11 bases in between. The CDR3 sequence is 11 residues long. This CDR3 is CASLAKGTQYF. CDR3 DNA sequence: TGTGCCAGCCTCGCGAAAGGGACCCAGTACTTC.

There are a few counts of this clonotype. The chain employs TRBV28 and TRBJ2-7, with D unresolved. This CDR3 has 13 amino acids. The V end lost 6 bases, the J end lost 1 base, and 10 bases lay between the germline ends. Germline V gene sequence: CDR1 MDHEN, CDR2 SYDVKM. The CDR3 nucleotides read TGTGCCAGCAGCCCACCGGATTCCTACGAGCAGTACTTC. It translates to CASSPPDSYEQYF.

The chain combines TRBV9 with TRBJ2-7; D remains unclear. V was pared by 1 base and J by 7 bases, with 9 bases between. Germline V lookup: CDR1 SGDLS, CDR2 YYNGEE. The CDR3 has 12 residues. CDR3 protein: CASSVSDGEQYF. The CDR3 nucleotides are TGTGCCAGCAGCGTAAGCGACGGGGAGCAGTACTTC.

In its sample, this clonotype was seen a few times. This chain links TRBV2 with TRBJ2-3, with D possibly being TRBD1 or TRBD2 (6 bases each). CDR1 SNHLY and CDR2 FYNNEI come from the germline V gene. This CDR3 is 15 amino acids long. V gave up 6 bases and J gave up 2 bases, with 15 bases separating them. CDR3: CASRGGRGDTDTQYF. In DNA form, the CDR3 reads TGTGCCAGCAGAGGGGGGCGGGGAGACACAGATACGCAGTATTTT.

This rearrangement joins TRBV12-3 or TRBV12-4 to TRBJ2-6; no definite D call. CDR3 length: 15 amino acids. Trimming removed 3 bases from V and 0 bases from J, with 6 bases in between. CDR3 loop: CASSLFGSGANVLTF. In DNA, the CDR3 is TGTGCCAGCAGTTTGTTTGGCTCTGGGGCCAACGTCCTGACTTTC.

The chain couples TRBV5-1 to TRBJ2-2; D might be TRBD1 or TRBD2, each matching 5 bases. This CDR3 contains 16 residues. Germline CDR1 and CDR2: SGHRS and YFSETQ. Trimming pared 3 bases from V and 5 bases from J, leaving 17 bases between. CDR3 loop: CASSSGTARRTGELFF. In nucleotides, the CDR3 is TGCGCCAGCAGCTCAGGGACGGCCCGGCGAACCGGGGAGCTGTTTTTT.

This clonotype has ten or more counts. The V and J genes are TRBV28 and TRBJ2-3; TRBD1 or TRBD2 may be the D gene (5 bases each). Germline CDR1 and CDR2: MDHEN and SYDVKM. The CDR3 loop spans 15 amino acids. Trimming left V 7 bases short and J 2 bases short, with 16 bases between. CDR3 in DNA: TGTGCCAGCACCCGATGGGACGACGACACAGATACGCAGTATTTT. The encoded protein is CASTRWDDDTDTQYF.

V usage is TRBV19 and J usage is TRBJ2-3, with D uncertain. The CDR3 runs 12 residues. The germline V and J ends were trimmed by 7 bases and 4 bases, with 9 bases remaining between them. The germline gives CDR1 LNHDA, CDR2 SQIVND (reference sequence). CDR3 protein: CASTDRADTQYF. CDR3 coding DNA: TGTGCCAGTACTGACCGCGCAGATACGCAGTATTTT.

V and J are TRBV28 and TRBJ1-1, with 7 bases that match TRBD1. V lost 4 bases, J lost 0 bases, and 5 bases stayed unmatched. The CDR3 consists of 15 residues. From germline, CDR1 is MDHEN and CDR2 SYDVKM. CDR3 DNA sequence: TGTGCCAGCAGTTCGGGGGACAGAGTGAACACTGAAGCTTTCTTT. Protein sequence: CASSSGDRVNTEAFF.

The chain links TRBV12-3 or TRBV12-4 to TRBJ2-3, with 7 positions matching TRBD2. The V gene end was trimmed by 6 bases and the J gene end by 4 bases; junction bases not matched to a gene: 4. This CDR3 region has 13 residues. CDR3 region: CASSGGWADTQYF. The CDR3 region has the DNA TGTGCCAGCAGCGGGGGGTGGGCAGATACGCAGTATTTT.

This clonotype was observed a few times. The V and J genes are TRBV9 and TRBJ2-1; 8 nucleotides match TRBD1. Germline V gene sequence: CDR1 SGDLS, CDR2 YYNGEE. The V gene end was trimmed by 0 bases and the J gene end by 2 bases; junction bases not matched to a gene: 4. The CDR3 extends over 16 amino acids. The CDR3 DNA is TGTGCCAGCAGCGTAGTTGGACAGGGAACCTACAATGAGCAGTTCTTC. Protein product: CASSVVGQGTYNEQFF.

The gene calls are TRBV28 and TRBJ1-1, with 9 bases fitting TRBD1. This CDR3 spans 12 amino acids. Trimming at V came to 2 bases and at J to 10 bases, leaving 2 bases not matched to a gene. Germline CDR1 is MDHEN and CDR2 is SYDVKM. The CDR3 loop reads CASSLGGQGAFF. CDR3 coding DNA: TGTGCCAGCAGTTTAGGGGGACAGGGAGCTTTCTTT.

This clonotype was recorded at least ten times. The chain uses TRBV7-9 and TRBJ1-4; 9 positions agree with TRBD1. The CDR3 loop spans 14 amino acids. Germline CDR1 and CDR2: SEHNR and FQNEAQ (reference sequence). Trimming took 3 bases from V and 7 from J; bases not matched to a gene: 3. The CDR3: CASSFRDRAEKLFF. CDR3 bases: TGTGCCAGCAGCTTCCGGGACAGGGCTGAAAAACTGTTTTTT.

The chain is built from TRBV12-3 or TRBV12-4 and TRBJ2-4, with 9 bases matching TRBD1. The CDR3 is made up of 13 amino acids. V lost 6 bases and J lost 8; bases outside the gene matches: 5. The CDR3 nucleotides read TGTGCCAGCAGCCGCCGGGACAGGGACATTCAGTACTTC. Its translation: CASSRRDRDIQYF.

This clonotype was counted only a few times. The V gene is TRBV7-2, the J gene TRBJ1-1; TRBD1 is a possible D gene (5 bases). Germline V gene data show CDR1 as SGHTA and CDR2 as FQGNSA. V was trimmed by 6 bases and J by 6 bases, leaving 17 bases between them. This CDR3 contains 14 residues. The CDR3 nucleotides are TGTGCCAGCAGACGGTCTGGGACTTTGCCTGAAGCTTTCTTT. It yields the protein CASRRSGTLPEAFF.

The sample holds many counts of this clonotype. The rearrangement uses TRBV7-9 and TRBJ1-5; no reliable D call. The germline gives CDR1 SEHNR, CDR2 FQNEAQ (reference sequence). The CDR3 length is 14 residues. V was trimmed by 2 bases and J by 1 base, leaving 6 bases between them. The CDR3 nucleotides read TGTGCCAGCAGCTTACGAGGGAGCAATCAGCCCCAGCATTTT. It codes for CASSLRGSNQPQHF.

This chain uses TRBV2 with TRBJ2-1; 11 bases are shared with TRBD2. The germline V gene has CDR1 SNHLY and CDR2 FYNNEI. This CDR3 comprises 15 residues. Losses at the gene ends were 2 bases for V and 11 bases for J; bases not matched to a gene: 8. CDR3 sequence (DNA): TGTGCCAGCAGTGAATCCCCTAGCGGGGGGACTAAGCAGTTCTTC. Translated: CASSESPSGGTKQFF.

This clonotype appeared many times. The J gene is TRBJ1-4, the V gene TRBV19; D gene ambiguous. CDR1 and CDR2 (germline): LNHDA, SQIVND (reference sequence). The CDR3 runs to 13 residues. The CDR3 loop reads CGSRPATNEKLFF. CDR3 bases: TGTGGAAGCAGACCTGCAACTAATGAAAAACTGTTTTTT.

This clonotype was observed many times. The rearrangement uses TRBV29-1 and TRBJ2-3, with TRBD2 matching over 9 bases. Germline V gene sequence: CDR1 SQVTM, CDR2 ANQGSEA. With V trimmed by 2 bases and J by 5 bases, 8 bases remained unmatched. This CDR3 has 15 amino acids. CDR3 DNA: TGCAGCGTTGAACCCAGGCGGGGGGGAGAAGATACGCAGTATTTT. This sequence encodes CSVEPRRGGEDTQYF.

V gene TRBV12-3 or TRBV12-4 combines with J gene TRBJ2-7; D gene unclear. This CDR3 has 13 amino acids. The V and J ends lost 7 bases and 2 bases respectively, with 12 bases between them. As DNA, the CDR3 is TGTGCCAGCACCTGGGCCACGCCCTACGAGCAGTACTTC. This codes for CASTWATPYEQYF.

Comments on this clonotype: A much larger clone lies a single base off, so this may be a read error. This chain connects TRBV19 to TRBJ2-2; unclear D gene. CDR1 and CDR2 from the germline V gene are LNHDA and SQIVND (reference sequence). The CDR3 is 14 residues long. Deletions cut 6 bases from V and 6 bases from J, with 14 bases between. CDR3 in amino acids: CASSTFAAPGELFF. The CDR3 region has the DNA TGTGCCAGTAGCACCTTTGCGGCTCCCGGGGAGCTGTTTTTT.

This clonotype was seen more than once but under ten times. The chain combines TRBV28 with TRBJ2-7; D may correspond to TRBD1 or TRBD2 (6 bases each). Germline lookup yields CDR1 MDHEN and CDR2 SYDVKM. This CDR3 comprises 17 residues. Trimming left V 8 bases short and J 1 base short, with 24 bases between. CDR3 in amino acids: CASSLRGEASLSYEQYF. The DNA for the CDR3 is TGTGCCAGCTCCCTAAGGGGGGAGGCTTCCCTATCCTACGAGCAGTACTTC. Using reference TRBV28 and TRBJ2-7 for the parts outside the CDR3, the full variable domain is DVKVTQSSRYLVKRTGEKVFLECVQDMDHENMFWYRQDPGLGLRLIYFSYDVKMKEKGDIPEGYSVSREKKERFSLILESASTNQTSMYLCASSLRGEASLSYEQYFGPGTRLTVT.

This clonotype showed up just a few times. The chain carries TRBV19 and TRBJ2-3, with D maybe TRBD1 (6 bases). V was clipped by 6 bases and J by 6 bases, with 22 bases between them. This CDR3 is built from 16 residues. Germline assignment: CDR1 LNHDA and CDR2 SQIVND (reference sequence). The CDR3 DNA sequence: TGTGCCAGTAGATCGGAAAACAGGGCCAGTACCGATACGCAGTATTTT. Protein sequence: CASRSENRASTDTQYF.

This clonotype was picked up a small number of times. The gene calls are TRBV5-4 and TRBJ2-2, with a possible D match to TRBD2 (6 bases). Germline-derived CDR1 and CDR2 are SGHNT and YYREEE (reference sequence). The CDR3 covers 15 residues. V lost 3 bases and J lost 7, with 16 bases in between. CDR3 sequence: CASSWRDGIGGELFF. For the CDR3, the DNA is TGTGCCAGCAGCTGGAGGGATGGTATAGGCGGGGAGCTGTTTTTT. Full variable domain (rest looked up from reference TRBV5-4 and TRBJ2-2): ETGVTQSPTHLIKTRGQQVTLRCSSQSGHNTVSWYQQALGQGPQFIFQYYREEENGRGNFPPRFSGLQFPNYSSELNVNALELDDSALYLCASSWRDGIGGELFFGEGSRLTVL.